One and the same sample provided the 14 T cell receptor beta chains below, sequenced in a study of T-cell reconstitution after alpha-beta-depleted transplantation in children. Preparing the TCRbeta library involved the use of unique molecular identifiers. Using its own MiXCR run on the PCR reads, TCRdb lists one record per CDR3 protein. The sample gives hundreds of thousands of distinct CDR3 sequences, 15% to 20% of which show up once; about 41% is in the top ten. The sequences come from PBMCs, mostly from graft donor cells, collected 360 days after TCRalphabeta/CD19-depleted stem cell transplant. These receptors were taken from a male patient between 2 and 15 years old who had a stem cell transplant for acute lymphoblastic leukemia, so the T cells may come from the graft donor.

The chain combines TRBV28 with TRBJ2-3; 7 bases match TRBD2. The CDR3 spans 21 residues. V gave up 1 base and J gave up 1 base; unmatched junction bases: 20. The germline gives CDR1 MDHEN, CDR2 SYDVKM. The CDR3 loop is CASSLFSSGWREHRGTDTQYF. In DNA form, the CDR3 reads TGTGCCAGCAGTTTATTCTCCTCGGGGTGGCGGGAGCACCGAGGCACAGATACGCAGTATTTT.

V usage is TRBV12-3 or TRBV12-4 and J usage is TRBJ1-3, with D hard to call. V was trimmed by 3 bases and J by 0 bases, leaving 24 bases between them. The length of the CDR3 is 20 residues. The CDR3 is CASSFLAPGPSLSSGNTIYF. The CDR3 nucleotides read TGTGCCAGCAGTTTCCTGGCTCCCGGCCCATCCCTTTCCTCTGGAAACACCATATATTTT.

This clonotype was recorded a few times. This chain connects TRBV9 to TRBJ2-5, with TRBD2 as a possible D gene (6 bases). This CDR3 is 16 amino acids long. V lost 2 bases and J 4 bases, leaving 18 bases between the germline ends. Per the germline V gene, CDR1 is SGDLS and CDR2 is YYNGEE. The CDR3 region is CASSVWGTGGGETQYF. Written as DNA, the CDR3 is TGTGCCAGCAGCGTTTGGGGGACTGGTGGGGGAGAGACCCAGTACTTC.

CDR3 sequence (DNA): TGTGCCAGCAGCGAAGAAGCGGGACCCTACAATGAGCAGTTCTTC. It codes for CASSEEAGPYNEQFF. The gene calls are TRBV9 and TRBJ2-1; 7 bases agree with TRBD2. The germline V gene encodes CDR1 SGDLS and CDR2 YYNGEE. V was clipped by 3 bases and J by 2 bases; unmatched bases: 5. This CDR3 is built from 15 residues.

This chain joins TRBV5-1 and TRBJ2-1; 10 nucleotides agree with TRBD2. Germline CDR1 and CDR2: SGHRS and YFSETQ. The junction had 9 bases not matched to a gene; V was cut back by 1 base and J by 5 bases. The CDR3 spans 17 residues. The CDR3 sequence is CASSLPNRTSGDNEQFF. In nucleotides, the CDR3 is TGCGCCAGCAGCTTGCCGAATAGGACTAGCGGAGACAATGAGCAGTTCTTC.

The rearrangement uses TRBV28 and TRBJ2-1; no reliable D call. The V gene lost 2 bases and the J gene lost 0 bases, with 14 bases spanning the gap. This CDR3 comprises 17 residues. Germline V gene lookup returns CDR1 MDHEN and CDR2 SYDVKM. The CDR3: CASSLGPPSGSYNEQFF. Written as DNA, the CDR3 is TGTGCCAGCAGTTTAGGCCCCCCCTCCGGCTCCTACAATGAGCAGTTCTTC.

This rearrangement joins TRBV5-1 to TRBJ2-3; 12 positions agree with TRBD1. V was clipped by 4 bases and J by 4 bases; unmatched bases: 4. Per the germline V gene, CDR1 is SGHRS and CDR2 is YFSETQ. The CDR3 is made up of 15 amino acids. The CDR3 DNA follows: TGCGCCAGCAGCGGGGGACAGGGGGCGGCAGATACGCAGTATTTT. Its protein product is CASSGGQGAADTQYF.

This clonotype has ten or more counts. The CDR3 spells CSARDHYEQYF. As DNA, the CDR3 is TGCAGTGCTAGAGATCACTACGAGCAGTACTTC. The J gene is TRBJ2-7, the V gene TRBV20-1; D not resolved. CDR1 is DFQATT and CDR2 is SNEGSKA in the germline V gene (reference sequence). This CDR3 is 11 amino acids long. The ends were cut back, 0 bases at V and 3 bases at J, with 3 bases in the middle.

This clonotype was seen more than once but under ten times. The chain is built from TRBV20-1 and TRBJ1-4; TRBD1 is a possible D gene (5 bases). Trimming took 1 base from V and 0 from J, leaving 9 bases between them. CDR3 size: 15 residues. CDR1 DFQATT and CDR2 SNEGSKA come from the germline V gene (reference sequence). The CDR3 nucleotides are TGCAGTGCTAGAGGGTCGACAGCAACTAATGAAAAACTGTTTTTT. Translating gives CSARGSTATNEKLFF.

This chain uses TRBV27 with TRBJ1-5; no reliable D call. From germline, CDR1 is MNHEY and CDR2 SMNVEV (reference sequence). The CDR3 consists of 14 residues. V shed 3 bases and J shed 4 bases, with 10 bases lying between them. In DNA form, the CDR3 reads TGTGCCAGCAGTTTGGGCAAGGGAAATCAGCCCCAGCATTTT. Protein product: CASSLGKGNQPQHF.

The table lists this clonotype with many counts. The chain combines TRBV9 with TRBJ2-2, with unresolved D. The CDR3 totals 13 residues. Germline lookup yields CDR1 SGDLS and CDR2 YYNGEE. Trimming took 4 bases from V and 4 from J, leaving 8 bases between them. The CDR3: CASSPSATGELFF. DNA for the CDR3: TGTGCCAGCAGCCCTAGTGCCACCGGGGAGCTGTTTTTT. Filled out from reference TRBV9 and TRBJ2-2, the complete variable domain reads DSGVTQTPKHLITATGQRVTLRCSPRSGDLSVYWYQQSLDQGLQFLIQYYNGEERAKGNILERFSAQQFPDLHSELNLSSLELGDSALYFCASSPSATGELFFGEGSRLTVL.

This clonotype was counted a few times. This chain connects TRBV10-1 to TRBJ2-1; 9 bases are a match to TRBD2. CDR3 length: 16 residues. The V gene end was trimmed by 1 base and the J gene end by 1 base; junction bases not matched to a gene: 2. Germline lookup yields CDR1 WNHNN and CDR2 SYGVQD (reference sequence). The CDR3 region is CASSELAGGSYNEQFF. CDR3 bases: TGCGCCAGCAGTGAGTTGGCGGGAGGGTCCTACAATGAGCAGTTCTTC.

The V gene is TRBV21-1, the J gene TRBJ2-7; the D call in the table, TRBD1, was not verified against the DNA. TRBV21-1 is given as a pseudogene. The CDR3 sequence is 17 residues long. CDR3 sequence (DNA): TGTGCCAGCAGCAAAGATGGATTTTCGGGACACTCCTACGAGCAGTACTTC. Protein sequence: CASSKDGFSGHSYEQYF.

This clonotype was counted ten times or more. This chain links TRBV4-1 with TRBJ2-1; tentative D call: TRBD2 (5 bases). This CDR3 has 15 residues. CDR1 MGHRA and CDR2 YSYEKL come from the germline V gene. The V end was cut by 2 bases, the J end by 0 bases, with 8 bases between. CDR3 in amino acids: CASSQQAVSYNEQFF. CDR3 bases: TGCGCCAGCAGCCAACAAGCGGTCTCCTACAATGAGCAGTTCTTC.